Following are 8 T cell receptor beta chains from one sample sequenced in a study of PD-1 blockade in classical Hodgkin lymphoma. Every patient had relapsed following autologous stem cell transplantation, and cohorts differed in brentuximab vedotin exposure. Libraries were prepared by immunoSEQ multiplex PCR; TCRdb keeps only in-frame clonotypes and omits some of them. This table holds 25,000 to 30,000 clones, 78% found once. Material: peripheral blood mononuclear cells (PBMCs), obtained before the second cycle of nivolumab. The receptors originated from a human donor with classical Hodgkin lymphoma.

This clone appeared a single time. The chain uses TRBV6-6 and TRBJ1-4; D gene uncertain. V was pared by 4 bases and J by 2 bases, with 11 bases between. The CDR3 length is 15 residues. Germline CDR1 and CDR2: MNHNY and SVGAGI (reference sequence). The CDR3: CASSFGDSTNEKLFF. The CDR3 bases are TGTGCCAGCAGTTTCGGAGATTCGACTAATGAAAAACTGTTTTTT.

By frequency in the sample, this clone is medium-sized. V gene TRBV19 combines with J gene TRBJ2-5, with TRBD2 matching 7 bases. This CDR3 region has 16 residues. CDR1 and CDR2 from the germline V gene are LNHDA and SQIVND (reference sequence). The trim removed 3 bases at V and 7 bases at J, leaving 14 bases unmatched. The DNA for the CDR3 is TGTGCCAGTAGTATGAACCGGGGGGTAGGAGATGGGACCCAGTACTTC. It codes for CASSMNRGVGDGTQYF.

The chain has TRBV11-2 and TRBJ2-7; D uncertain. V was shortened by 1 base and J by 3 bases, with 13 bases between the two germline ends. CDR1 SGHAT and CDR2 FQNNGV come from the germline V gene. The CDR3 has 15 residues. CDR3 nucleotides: TGTGCCAGCAGCTTAGCTCCGGGTCCCTTCTACGAGCAGTACTTC. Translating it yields CASSLAPGPFYEQYF.

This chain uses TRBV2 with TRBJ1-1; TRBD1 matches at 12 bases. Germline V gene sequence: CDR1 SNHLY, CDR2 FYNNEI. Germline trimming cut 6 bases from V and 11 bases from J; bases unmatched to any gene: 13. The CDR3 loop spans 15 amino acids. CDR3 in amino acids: CASRASGTGGPAAFF. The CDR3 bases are TGTGCCAGCAGAGCGTCCGGGACAGGGGGCCCAGCGGCTTTCTTT.

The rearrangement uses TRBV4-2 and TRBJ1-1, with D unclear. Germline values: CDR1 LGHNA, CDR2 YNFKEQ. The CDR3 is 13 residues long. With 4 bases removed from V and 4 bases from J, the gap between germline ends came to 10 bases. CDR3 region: CASSPRVGTEAFF. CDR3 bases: TGTGCCAGCAGCCCTCGGGTGGGCACTGAAGCTTTCTTT.

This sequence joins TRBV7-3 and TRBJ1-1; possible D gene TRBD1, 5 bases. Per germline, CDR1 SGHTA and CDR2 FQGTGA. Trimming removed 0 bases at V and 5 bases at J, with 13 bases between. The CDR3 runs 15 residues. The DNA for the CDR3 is TGTGCCAGCAGCTTAACGGGAGGGGAAAGTACTGAAGCTTTCTTT. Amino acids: CASSLTGGESTEAFF.

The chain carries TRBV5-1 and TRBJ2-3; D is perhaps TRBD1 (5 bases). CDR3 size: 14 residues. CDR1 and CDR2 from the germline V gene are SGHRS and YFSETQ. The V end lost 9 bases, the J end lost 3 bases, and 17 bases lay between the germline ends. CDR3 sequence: CATSEGATTDTQYF. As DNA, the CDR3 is TGCGCCACCTCGGAAGGGGCTACAACAGATACGCAGTATTTT.

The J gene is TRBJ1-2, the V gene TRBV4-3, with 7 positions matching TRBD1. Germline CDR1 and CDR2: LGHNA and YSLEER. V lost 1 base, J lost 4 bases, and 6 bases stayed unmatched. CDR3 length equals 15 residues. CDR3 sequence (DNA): TGCGCCAGCAGCCAAGTGACAGGGAGCCTCTATGGCTACACCTTC. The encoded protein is CASSQVTGSLYGYTF.